This is a list of T cell receptor beta chains from one sample in a study of vaccination and CD4 T cells after COVID-19. These receptors lack a known antigen. MiXCR, run by TCRdb on the PCR reads, gives a single entry per CDR3 protein. The table has about 6,800 distinct CDR3 sequences, roughly 37% seen once. The sequenced sample consisted of CD4+ T cells from blood, cultured in vitro. All receptors derive from a human donor in good health. The CDR3 runs from the conserved cysteine through the conserved F or W. The order of the fields is J gene, D gene, clone size, V gene, CDR3 protein, CDR3 DNA. A D gene is named only where the DNA matches it firmly. Clone size is shown for a subset of rows, as once, few, many or a class of expanded clone.

J: TRBJ2-2
D: -
size: once
V: TRBV7-8
CDR3: CASSLATGELFF
DNA: TGTGCCAGCAGCTTAGCTACCGGGGAGCTGTTTTTT

J: TRBJ2-2
D: -
size: -
V: TRBV5-4
CDR3: CASSLVTNTGELFF
DNA: TGTGCCAGCAGCTTGGTCACGAACACCGGGGAGCTGTTTTTT

J: TRBJ1-2
D: -
size: -
V: TRBV28
CDR3: CASSLGTLPHGYTF
DNA: TGTGCCAGCAGTCTCGGGACTCTACCCCATGGCTACACCTTC

J: TRBJ2-2
D: TRBD2
size: -
V: TRBV5-4
CDR3: CASSLDGLAGNTGELFF
DNA: TGTGCCAGCAGCTTGGATGGACTAGCGGGGAACACCGGGGAGCTGTTTTTT

J: TRBJ1-1
D: -
size: -
V: TRBV7-3
CDR3: CASSLTGGDTEAFF
DNA: TGTGCCAGCAGCTTAACCGGGGGGGACACTGAAGCTTTCTTT

J: TRBJ2-5
D: -
size: few
V: TRBV7-3
CDR3: CASSRGSQETQYF
DNA: TGTGCCAGCAGTCGTGGGTCACAAGAGACCCAGTACTTC

J: TRBJ2-7
D: TRBD2
size: -
V: TRBV19
CDR3: CASSMVREGLGRTYEQYF
DNA: TGTGCCAGTAGTATGGTGCGGGAGGGCCTTGGAAGGACCTACGAGCAGTACTTC

J: TRBJ2-5
D: -
size: -
V: TRBV6-2/TRBV6-3
CDR3: CASSYKWGQETQYF
DNA: TGTGCCAGCAGTTACAAATGGGGCCAAGAGACCCAGTACTTC

J: TRBJ2-1
D: -
size: -
V: TRBV6-5
CDR3: CASSYGSGSSYNEQFF
DNA: TGTGCCAGCAGTTACGGAAGCGGTAGCTCCTACAATGAGCAGTTCTTC

J: TRBJ2-7
D: -
size: -
V: TRBV27
CDR3: CASSFREGYEQYF
DNA: TGTGCCAGCAGTTTTAGGGAAGGGTACGAGCAGTACTTC

J: TRBJ2-2
D: -
size: -
V: TRBV12-3/TRBV12-4
CDR3: CASSPGASGTGELFF
DNA: TGTGCCAGCAGTCCAGGGGCCTCGGGCACCGGGGAGCTGTTTTTT

J: TRBJ2-7
D: -
size: -
V: TRBV7-2
CDR3: CASSSTRILSEQYF
DNA: TGTGCCAGCAGCTCGACTAGGATACTCTCCGAGCAGTACTTC

J: TRBJ2-7
D: -
size: -
V: TRBV12-3/TRBV12-4
CDR3: CASSLSQGAYEQYF
DNA: TGTGCCAGCAGTTTATCACAGGGAGCCTACGAGCAGTACTTC

J: TRBJ1-5
D: -
size: -
V: TRBV19
CDR3: CASNRDFSSNQPQHF
DNA: TGTGCCAGTAACAGAGATTTTTCGAGCAATCAGCCCCAGCATTTT

J: TRBJ1-2
D: TRBD1
size: few
V: TRBV7-2
CDR3: CASSHQSVTGPFYGYTF
DNA: TGTGCCAGCAGCCACCAGAGCGTGACAGGGCCCTTCTATGGCTACACCTTC

J: TRBJ1-2
D: TRBD1
size: -
V: TRBV20-1
CDR3: CSVSGPGQIGYTF
DNA: TGCAGTGTCTCTGGACCGGGACAGATTGGCTACACCTTC

J: TRBJ2-1
D: TRBD2
size: few
V: TRBV15
CDR3: CATSITSGSTYNEQFF
DNA: TGTGCCACCAGCATCACTAGCGGGAGTACCTACAATGAGCAGTTCTTC

J: TRBJ2-1
D: -
size: -
V: TRBV18
CDR3: CASSPGTSYNEQFF
DNA: TGTGCCAGCTCACCAGGGACCTCCTACAATGAGCAGTTCTTC

J: TRBJ2-1
D: -
size: once
V: TRBV12-3/TRBV12-4
CDR3: CASSAPGGSYNEQFF
DNA: TGTGCCAGCAGTGCCCCTGGGGGTTCCTACAATGAGCAGTTCTTC

J: TRBJ1-5
D: TRBD1
size: few
V: TRBV29-1
CDR3: CSAITDRANDQPQHF
DNA: TGCAGCGCAATCACCGACAGGGCGAATGATCAGCCCCAGCATTTT

J: TRBJ1-1
D: -
size: -
V: TRBV4-2
CDR3: CASSQDFGTDSEAFF
DNA: TGTGCCAGCAGCCAAGATTTCGGGACGGACTCTGAAGCTTTCTTT

J: TRBJ2-3
D: -
size: -
V: TRBV7-8
CDR3: CASSRRRQYTDTQYF
DNA: TGTGCCAGCAGCCGCCGGCGACAGTACACAGATACGCAGTATTTT

J: TRBJ2-4
D: -
size: -
V: TRBV2
CDR3: CASRERVTAKNIQYF
DNA: TGTGCCAGCAGGGAACGGGTGACAGCCAAAAACATTCAGTACTTC

J: TRBJ2-3
D: -
size: -
V: TRBV15
CDR3: CATSRGRGRGQIFGPSTDTQYF
DNA: TGTGCCACCAGCAGAGGGAGGGGGAGGGGGCAGATATTCGGGCCTAGCACAGATACGCAGTATTTT

J: TRBJ2-6
D: TRBD1
size: -
V: TRBV7-3
CDR3: CASSPGQYGANVLTF
DNA: TGTGCCAGCAGCCCGGGACAGTACGGGGCCAACGTCCTGACTTTC

J: TRBJ1-1
D: -
size: -
V: TRBV20-1
CDR3: CSASPQLRDTEAFF
DNA: TGCAGTGCCTCGCCCCAACTTAGGGACACTGAAGCTTTCTTT

J: TRBJ2-3
D: TRBD1
size: -
V: TRBV28
CDR3: CASSLVGQGAEKADTQYF
DNA: TGTGCCAGCAGTTTAGTGGGACAGGGGGCAGAGAAGGCAGATACGCAGTATTTT

J: TRBJ2-7
D: -
size: -
V: TRBV11-2
CDR3: CASSLEEGLPYEQYF
DNA: TGTGCCAGCAGCTTAGAGGAGGGCCTCCCATACGAGCAGTACTTC

J: TRBJ1-6
D: -
size: few
V: TRBV7-9
CDR3: CASSSFTGSNSPLHF
DNA: TGTGCCAGCAGCTCATTCACAGGGAGTAATTCACCCCTCCACTTT

J: TRBJ1-1
D: TRBD1
size: -
V: TRBV15
CDR3: CATSRDRGITEAFF
DNA: TGTGCCACCAGCAGAGACAGGGGGATCACTGAAGCTTTCTTT

J: TRBJ1-3
D: TRBD1
size: -
V: TRBV6-1
CDR3: CASKPRQGSGNTIYF
DNA: TGTGCCAGCAAACCCCGACAGGGCTCTGGAAACACCATATATTTT

J: TRBJ2-1
D: -
size: -
V: TRBV28
CDR3: CASREGSLDEQFF
DNA: TGTGCCAGCAGGGAGGGCTCTTTGGATGAGCAGTTCTTC

J: TRBJ2-4
D: TRBD1
size: few
V: TRBV20-1
CDR3: CSARGLGDRSVRAKNIQYF
DNA: TGCAGTGCTAGGGGTTTGGGGGACAGGTCGGTGAGAGCCAAAAACATTCAGTACTTC

J: TRBJ2-1
D: -
size: -
V: TRBV20-1
CDR3: CSATLSGLYNEQFF
DNA: TGCAGTGCTACCCTATCGGGGCTTTACAATGAGCAGTTCTTC

J: TRBJ2-4
D: -
size: few
V: TRBV20-1
CDR3: CSARASHLAKNIQYF
DNA: TGCAGTGCTAGAGCCTCGCATTTAGCCAAAAACATTCAGTACTTC

J: TRBJ1-5
D: -
size: -
V: TRBV23-1
CDR3: CASSQPGRRAGKQPQHF
DNA: TGCGCCAGCAGTCAACCCGGTCGGAGGGCTGGCAAACAGCCCCAGCATTTT

J: TRBJ2-5
D: TRBD1
size: medium-sized
V: TRBV24-1
CDR3: CATSDRRTGQETQYF
DNA: TGTGCCACCAGTGATCGTCGGACAGGGCAAGAGACCCAGTACTTC

J: TRBJ2-7
D: -
size: -
V: TRBV2
CDR3: CASSGYEQYF
DNA: TGTGCCAGCAGTGGGTACGAGCAGTACTTC

J: TRBJ1-1
D: -
size: few
V: TRBV21-1
CDR3: CAPRTGPYTEAFF
DNA: TGTGCCCCCCGGACAGGTCCCTACACTGAAGCTTTCTTT

J: TRBJ1-6
D: TRBD1
size: few
V: TRBV7-9
CDR3: CASSPQQGANSPLHF
DNA: TGTGCCAGCAGCCCACAACAGGGGGCTAATTCACCCCTCCACTTT

J: TRBJ2-1
D: TRBD1
size: -
V: TRBV7-8
CDR3: CASSLGQGAAPYNEQFF
DNA: TGTGCCAGCAGCTTAGGTCAGGGGGCCGCCCCCTACAATGAGCAGTTCTTC

J: TRBJ1-2
D: -
size: -
V: TRBV10-3
CDR3: CAISETGSSYGYTF
DNA: TGTGCCATCAGTGAGACAGGGTCGAGCTATGGCTACACCTTC

J: TRBJ2-7
D: TRBD2
size: -
V: TRBV7-2
CDR3: CASSSAGAGSYEQYF
DNA: TGTGCCAGCAGTTCAGCGGGAGCTGGATCCTACGAGCAGTACTTC

J: TRBJ2-3
D: TRBD2
size: -
V: TRBV7-3
CDR3: CASSSLGAGEADTQYF
DNA: TGTGCCAGCAGCTCCCTTGGGGCGGGAGAGGCAGATACGCAGTATTTT

J: TRBJ1-1
D: -
size: -
V: TRBV7-3
CDR3: CASSLGPDTEAFF
DNA: TGTGCCAGCAGCTTGGGTCCTGACACTGAAGCTTTCTTT

J: TRBJ2-1
D: -
size: -
V: TRBV28
CDR3: CASRGDAVSYNEQFF
DNA: TGTGCCAGCAGGGGAGATGCCGTCTCCTACAATGAGCAGTTCTTC

J: TRBJ1-6
D: TRBD1
size: few
V: TRBV28
CDR3: CASSLGDRYNSPLHF
DNA: TGTGCCAGCAGTTTAGGGGACAGATATAATTCACCCCTCCACTTT

J: TRBJ2-7
D: -
size: once
V: TRBV6-5
CDR3: CASSYQGLAYF
DNA: TGTGCCAGCAGTTACCAGGGGCTTGCGTACTTC

J: TRBJ2-3
D: TRBD2
size: -
V: TRBV7-3
CDR3: CASSLGVAGETDTQYF
DNA: TGTGCCAGCAGCTTAGGAGTAGCGGGAGAAACAGATACGCAGTATTTT

J: TRBJ1-5
D: TRBD1
size: few
V: TRBV20-1
CDR3: CSATFSRGSNQPQHF
DNA: TGCAGTGCGACCTTTAGCAGGGGGAGCAATCAGCCCCAGCATTTT

J: TRBJ2-1
D: TRBD2
size: -
V: TRBV19
CDR3: CASSDKTSGRFYEQFF
DNA: TGTGCCAGTAGTGATAAGACTAGCGGGAGGTTCTATGAGCAGTTCTTC